This T cell receptor (beta chain) was found in a study of T cell responses to AZD1222 COVID-19 vaccine. Overall study results and limits: At baseline, just 6 or 7 AZD1222 recipients tested seropositive. Most donors were white British, females outnumbered males, and clonal diversity was possibly underestimated. Spike-specific TCRs gained breadth and depth after people received two AZD1222 doses.

The table lists this clone with a few counts. Its antigen is still unknown. The CDR3 runs 11 residues. Between the trimmed V and J ends, which lost 4 bases and 3 bases, there was a span of 3 bases. Looked up from germline, CDR1 is LNHDA and CDR2 is SQIVND (reference sequence). The assay was immunoSEQ multiplex PCR, and TCRdb's table has in-frame clones only and misses some. The data contain 120,000 or so clones, 75% to 95% of them singletons. Sequencing used peripheral blood, obtained on day 0 of AZD1222 vaccination. The TCR originated in an adult in good health. The chain is built from TRBV19 and TRBJ1-1; D is uncertain. The CDR3 DNA sequence: TGTGCCAGTAGTAAGTACACTGAAGCTTTCTTT. It codes for CASSKYTEAFF.